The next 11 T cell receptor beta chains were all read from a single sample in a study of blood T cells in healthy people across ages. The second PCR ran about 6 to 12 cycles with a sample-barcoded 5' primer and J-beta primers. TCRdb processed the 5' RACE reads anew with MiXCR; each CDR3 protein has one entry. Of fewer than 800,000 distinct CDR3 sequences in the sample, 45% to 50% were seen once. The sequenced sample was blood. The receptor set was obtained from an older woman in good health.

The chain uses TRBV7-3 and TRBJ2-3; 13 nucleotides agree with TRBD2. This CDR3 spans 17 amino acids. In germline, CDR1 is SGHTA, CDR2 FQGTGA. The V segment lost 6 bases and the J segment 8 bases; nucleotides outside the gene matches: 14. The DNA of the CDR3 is TGTGCCAGCAGTTCACTAGCGGGAGGGTCCACCGGGTGTACGCAGTATTTT. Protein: CASSSLAGGSTGCTQYF.

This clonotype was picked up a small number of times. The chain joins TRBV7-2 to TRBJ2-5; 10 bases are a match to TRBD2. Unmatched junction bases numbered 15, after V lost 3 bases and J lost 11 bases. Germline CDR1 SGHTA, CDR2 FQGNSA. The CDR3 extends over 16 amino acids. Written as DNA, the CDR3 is TGTGCCAGCAGCTTTATGTCTAGCGGGAGAGGGGATGAGCAGTACTTC. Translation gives CASSFMSSGRGDEQYF.

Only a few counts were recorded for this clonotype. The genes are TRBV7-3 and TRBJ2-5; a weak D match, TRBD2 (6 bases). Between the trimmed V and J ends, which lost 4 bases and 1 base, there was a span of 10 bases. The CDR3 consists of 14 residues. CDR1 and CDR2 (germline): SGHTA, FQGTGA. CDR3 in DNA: TGTGCCAGCAGCTCACAAGCGGGCCAAGAGACCCAGTACTTC. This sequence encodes CASSSQAGQETQYF.

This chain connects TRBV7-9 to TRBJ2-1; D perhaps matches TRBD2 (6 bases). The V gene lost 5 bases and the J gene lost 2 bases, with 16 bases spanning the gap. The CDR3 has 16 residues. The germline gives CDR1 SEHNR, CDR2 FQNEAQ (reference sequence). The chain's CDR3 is CASSTTRTTTYNEQFF. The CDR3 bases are TGTGCCAGCAGCACAACCCGGACTACCACCTACAATGAGCAGTTCTTC. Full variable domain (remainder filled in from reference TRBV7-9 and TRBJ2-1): DTGVSQNPRHKITKRGQNVTFRCDPISEHNRLYWYRQTLGQGPEFLTYFQNEAQLEKSRLLSDRFSAERPKGSFSTLEIQRTEQGDSAMYLCASSTTRTTTYNEQFFGPGTRLTVL.

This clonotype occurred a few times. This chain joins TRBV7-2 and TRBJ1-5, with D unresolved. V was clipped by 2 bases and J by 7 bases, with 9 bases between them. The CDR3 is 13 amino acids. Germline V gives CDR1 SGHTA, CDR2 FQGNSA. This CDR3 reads CASSLRGVQPQHF. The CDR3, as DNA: TGTGCCAGCAGCTTACGAGGAGTCCAGCCCCAGCATTTT.

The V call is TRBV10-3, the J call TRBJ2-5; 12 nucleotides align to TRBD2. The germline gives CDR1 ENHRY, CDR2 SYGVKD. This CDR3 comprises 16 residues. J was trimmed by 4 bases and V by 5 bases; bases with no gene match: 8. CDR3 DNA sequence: TGTGCCATCAGTCCCTCCGGGACTAGCGGGCCAGAGACCCAGTACTTC. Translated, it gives CAISPSGTSGPETQYF.

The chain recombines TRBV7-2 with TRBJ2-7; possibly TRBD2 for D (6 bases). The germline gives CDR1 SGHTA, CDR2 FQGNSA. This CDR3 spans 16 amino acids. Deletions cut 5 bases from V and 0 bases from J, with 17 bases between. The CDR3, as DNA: TGTGCCAGCAGCCTCAATAGCGGCCTAAGCTCCTACGAGCAGTACTTC. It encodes CASSLNSGLSSYEQYF.

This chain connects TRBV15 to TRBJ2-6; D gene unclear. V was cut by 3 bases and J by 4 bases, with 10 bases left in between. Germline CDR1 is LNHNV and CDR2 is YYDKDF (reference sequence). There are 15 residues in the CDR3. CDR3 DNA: TGTGCCACCAGCAGTGGGTGGTGGGGGGCCAACGTCCTGACTTTC. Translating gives CATSSGWWGANVLTF.

CDR3 amino acids: CASSRPGQGIQPQHF. The CDR3 DNA reads as TGTGCCAGCAGCCGGCCGGGACAGGGGATTCAGCCCCAGCATTTT. The rearrangement joins TRBV28 to TRBJ1-5; 10 bases fit TRBD1. J lost 6 bases, V lost 6 bases, and 8 bases had no gene match. This CDR3 contains 15 residues. The V gene's germline CDR1 is MDHEN and CDR2 SYDVKM.

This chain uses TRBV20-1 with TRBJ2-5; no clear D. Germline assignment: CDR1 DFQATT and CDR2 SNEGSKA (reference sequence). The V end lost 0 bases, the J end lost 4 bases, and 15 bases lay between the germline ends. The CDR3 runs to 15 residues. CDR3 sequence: CSARDRRLLPETQYF. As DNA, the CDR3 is TGCAGTGCTAGAGATAGGCGACTTCTCCCAGAGACCCAGTACTTC.

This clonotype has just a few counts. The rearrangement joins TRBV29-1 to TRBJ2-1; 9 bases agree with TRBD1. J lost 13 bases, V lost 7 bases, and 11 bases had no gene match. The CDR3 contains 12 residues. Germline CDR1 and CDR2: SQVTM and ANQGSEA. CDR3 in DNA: TGCAGCGCGGGACAGGGTGGCGAGACCCAGTTCTTC. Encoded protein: CSAGQGGETQFF.